This TCR beta chain was captured in a study of tumor-infiltrating lymphocytes in localized non-small cell lung cancer. Study-level information: Patients included smokers and never-smokers with various histologies, some sampled after neoadjuvant chemotherapy. Each patient gave resected tumor and non-adjacent uninvolved lung tissue.

V was shortened by 4 bases and J by 9 bases, with 20 bases between the two germline ends. The V gene's germline CDR1 is SGHDT and CDR2 YYEEEE. CDR3 size: 15 residues. TCRdb's table, derived via immunoSEQ multiplex PCR, lists solely in-frame clones and lacks some. The sample lists about 2,300 clones; about 51% were seen once. This clonotype originated in a human donor with non-small cell lung cancer. Some clones in this sample may be carry-over from other donors' samples. This chain links TRBV5-6 with TRBJ1-5; D gene ambiguous. Sample: uninvolved lung tissue not adjacent to the tumor. In nucleotides, the CDR3 is TGTGCCAGCAGCCCCCGTTTACCGTGCTGGCGGCCCCAGCATTTT. It is translated as CASSPRLPCWRPQHF.